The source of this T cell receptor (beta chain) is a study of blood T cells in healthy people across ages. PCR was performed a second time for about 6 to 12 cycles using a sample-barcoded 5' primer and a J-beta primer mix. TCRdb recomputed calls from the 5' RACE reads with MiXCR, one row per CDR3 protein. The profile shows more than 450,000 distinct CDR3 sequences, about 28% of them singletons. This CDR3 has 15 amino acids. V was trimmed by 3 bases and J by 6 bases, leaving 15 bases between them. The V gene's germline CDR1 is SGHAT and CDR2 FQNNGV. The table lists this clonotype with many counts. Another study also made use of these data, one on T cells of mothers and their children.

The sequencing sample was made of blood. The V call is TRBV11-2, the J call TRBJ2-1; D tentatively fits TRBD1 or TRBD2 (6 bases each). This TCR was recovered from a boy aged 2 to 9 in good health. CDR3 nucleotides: TGTGCCAGCAGCTTCCGGGGGCTACCTTCCAATGAGCAGTTCTTC. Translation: CASSFRGLPSNEQFF.